The 23 T cell receptor beta chains listed next were all sequenced from one sample in a study of preoperative IRX-2 immunotherapy in early breast cancer. The protocol was immunoSEQ multiplex PCR, while the TCRdb copy is restricted to in-frame clones and leaves out a portion. This sample yields 40,000 to 45,000 clones, of which 60% to 80% are seen a single time; approximately 1% belongs to the top ten. Treatment of the sample: preoperative locoregional IRX-2 cytokine immunotherapy. Sequencing used tumor tissue, obtained after IRX-2 immunotherapy. The receptors were sampled from a human donor with breast cancer.

This clone came up a few times. The chain recombines TRBV10-3 with TRBJ1-5; D unclear. Per germline, CDR1 ENHRY and CDR2 SYGVKD. With 2 bases removed from V and 6 bases from J, the gap between germline ends came to 11 bases. This CDR3 spans 14 amino acids. In DNA, the CDR3 is TGTGCCATCAGTGAGGTAGGAGTCAGTCAGCCCCAGCATTTT. It is translated as CAISEVGVSQPQHF.

The rearrangement uses TRBV11-3 and TRBJ2-1; unclear D gene. The CDR3 has 14 residues. Trimming removed 0 bases at V and 4 bases at J, with 7 bases between. The germline V gene encodes CDR1 SGHNT and CDR2 YENEEA. CDR3 in DNA: TGTGCCAGCAGCTTAGATACAGAATACAATGAGCAGTTCTTC. This gives the protein CASSLDTEYNEQFF. Full variable domain (missing parts from reference TRBV11-3 and TRBJ2-1): EAGVVQSPRYKIIEKKQPVAFWCNPISGHNTLYWYLQNLGQGPELLIRYENEEAVDDSQLPKDRFSAERLKGVDSTLKIQPAELGDSAVYLCASSLDTEYNEQFFGPGTRLTVL.

This chain uses TRBV7-6 with TRBJ2-7; D unresolved. CDR1 SGHVS and CDR2 FNYEAQ come from the germline V gene. Trimming shortened V by 1 base and J by 2 bases, and 9 bases separated the two germline ends. This CDR3 has 14 residues. CDR3 in amino acids: CASSLDGATYEQYF. In DNA form, the CDR3 reads TGTGCCAGCAGCTTAGACGGCGCCACCTACGAGCAGTACTTC. Supplemented by reference TRBV7-6 and TRBJ2-7, the full variable domain reads GAGVSQSPRYKVTKRGQDVALRCDPISGHVSLYWYRQALGQGPEFLTYFNYEAQQDKSGLPNDRFSAERPEGSISTLTIQRTEQRDSAMYRCASSLDGATYEQYFGPGTRLTVT.

The rearrangement uses TRBV5-1 and TRBJ2-5; the D gene is possibly TRBD2 (5 bases). The germline V gene encodes CDR1 SGHRS and CDR2 YFSETQ. This CDR3 comprises 16 residues. V was pared by 0 bases and J by 3 bases, with 15 bases between. For the CDR3, the DNA is TGCGCCAGCAGCTTGGTTGGTGCCCAGAGGGAAGAGACCCAGTACTTC. Residues: CASSLVGAQREETQYF.

J is TRBJ1-2 and V is TRBV5-1, with 7 positions matching TRBD1. The CDR3 runs to 15 residues. CDR1 SGHRS and CDR2 YFSETQ come from the germline V gene. The V segment lost 4 bases and the J segment 1 base; nucleotides outside the gene matches: 7. CDR3 loop: CASSKRQGINYGYTF. Here the CDR3 DNA reads TGCGCCAGCAGCAAACGACAGGGAATTAACTATGGCTACACCTTC. Combining the CDR3 with reference TRBV5-1 and TRBJ1-2 gives the whole variable domain KAGVTQTPRYLIKTRGQQVTLSCSPISGHRSVSWYQQTPGQGLQFLFEYFSETQRNKGNFPGRFSGRQFSNSRSEMNVSTLELGDSALYLCASSKRQGINYGYTFGSGTRLTVV.

This chain connects TRBV12-5 to TRBJ1-5, with a possible D match to TRBD1 (5 bases). V was cut by 3 bases and J by 3 bases, with 12 bases left in between. The CDR3 consists of 15 residues. Germline CDR1 and CDR2: LGHNT and FRNRAP. CDR3 sequence: CASGFVDIPNQPQHF. The CDR3 region has the DNA TGTGCTAGTGGTTTTGTGGACATACCCAATCAGCCCCAGCATTTT.

The V call is TRBV5-1, the J call TRBJ1-2, with D tentatively TRBD1 (5 bases). Trimming removed 0 bases at V and 6 bases at J, with 15 bases between. Germline V lookup: CDR1 SGHRS, CDR2 YFSETQ. This CDR3 is 15 amino acids long. CDR3: CASSLGTSGSHGYTF. In DNA form, the CDR3 reads TGCGCCAGCAGCTTGGGGACATCAGGGTCCCATGGCTACACCTTC.

The rearrangement links TRBV5-1 to TRBJ1-6; possible D gene TRBD1, 5 bases. The V gene lost 0 bases and the J gene lost 3 bases, with 7 bases spanning the gap. Germline V gene lookup returns CDR1 SGHRS and CDR2 YFSETQ. The CDR3 sequence is 15 residues long. DNA for the CDR3: TGCGCCAGCAGCTTGGCGACAGACTATAATTCACCCCTCCACTTT. Translation gives CASSLATDYNSPLHF. Filled out from reference TRBV5-1 and TRBJ1-6, the complete variable domain reads KAGVTQTPRYLIKTRGQQVTLSCSPISGHRSVSWYQQTPGQGLQFLFEYFSETQRNKGNFPGRFSGRQFSNSRSEMNVSTLELGDSALYLCASSLATDYNSPLHFGNGTRLTVT.

This sequence joins TRBV6-8 and TRBJ1-1, with TRBD1 matching over 8 bases. V gave up 10 bases and J gave up 4 bases; unmatched junction bases: 11. Looked up from germline, CDR1 is MNHGY and CDR2 is SAAAGT. The CDR3 is 14 amino acids. The CDR3 is CAIREGQGRTEAFF. The CDR3 nucleotides are TGTGCCATCAGGGAAGGACAGGGTCGCACTGAAGCTTTCTTT.

The rearrangement joins TRBV29-1 to TRBJ1-2, with D hard to call. This CDR3 has 12 residues. V was pared by 5 bases and J by 4 bases, with 11 bases between. CDR1 and CDR2 from the germline V gene are SQVTM and ANQGSEA. The CDR3 loop is CSVRTPSYGYTF. Written as DNA, the CDR3 is TGCAGCGTTAGGACGCCCTCCTATGGCTACACCTTC.

The V gene is TRBV10-2, the J gene TRBJ2-1; 10 nucleotides match TRBD2. The V gene's germline CDR1 is WSHSY and CDR2 SAAADI. V lost 7 bases, J lost 6 bases, and 3 bases stayed unmatched. CDR3 length equals 13 residues. CDR3 DNA sequence: TGCGCCAGCAAACTAGCGGGAAGCAATGAGCAGTTCTTC. This encodes CASKLAGSNEQFF.

V is TRBV6-8 and J is TRBJ2-4, with TRBD1 matching 8 bases. Looked up from germline, CDR1 is MNHGY and CDR2 is SAAAGT. V lost 10 bases, J lost 1 base, and 6 bases stayed unmatched. The CDR3 sequence is 14 residues long. CDR3 DNA: TGTGCCATCAGCCGACAGGGGGCCAAAAACATTCAGTACTTC. It codes for CAISRQGAKNIQYF.

The chain combines TRBV15 with TRBJ1-2; the D is unclear. CDR1 is LNHNV, CDR2 YYDKDF, per germline (reference sequence). V lost 0 bases and J 8 bases, leaving 13 bases between the germline ends. The length of the CDR3 is 14 residues. The CDR3 spells CATSRDVGGWGYTF. CDR3 nucleotides: TGTGCCACCAGCAGAGATGTCGGCGGGTGGGGCTACACCTTC.

This clone was counted between two and nine times. The V and J genes are TRBV1 and TRBJ2-3; the table's D call, TRBD1, has no DNA check behind it. TRBV1 is assigned pseudogene status. The CDR3 is 15 residues long. CDR3 region: CASSQDQRGTDTQYF. The CDR3, as DNA: TGCGCCAGCAGCCAAGATCAAAGGGGGACAGATACGCAGTATTTT.

The J gene is TRBJ1-3, the V gene TRBV19, with D uncertain. The CDR3 is made up of 12 amino acids. V gave up 7 bases and J gave up 3 bases, with 7 bases separating them. Germline V gives CDR1 LNHDA, CDR2 SQIVND (reference sequence). The CDR3 loop reads CASKEYGNTIYF. The CDR3 coding sequence is TGTGCCAGTAAAGAGTATGGAAACACCATATATTTT.

This chain links TRBV10-2 with TRBJ1-5; tentative D call: TRBD1 (5 bases). With 6 bases removed from V and 3 bases from J, the gap between germline ends came to 18 bases. CDR3 length equals 16 residues. From germline, CDR1 is WSHSY and CDR2 SAAADI. The CDR3 coding sequence is TGCGCCAGCAGCCGGGACGGTAAGCAAACCAATCAGCCCCAGCATTTT. Protein product: CASSRDGKQTNQPQHF.

This clone occurred once. The chain uses TRBV18 and TRBJ2-7, with 10 bases aligning to TRBD1. V gave up 8 bases and J gave up 5 bases; unmatched junction bases: 6. The CDR3 length is 13 residues. Germline V CDR1 and CDR2: KGHSH, LQKENI. The CDR3 protein is CASTGQGKNEQYF. The CDR3 DNA sequence: TGTGCCAGCACGGGACAGGGGAAGAACGAGCAGTACTTC. Variable domain in full (rest from reference TRBV18 and TRBJ2-7): NAGVMQNPRHLVRRRGQEARLRCSPMKGHSHVYWYRQLPEEGLKFMVYLQKENIIDESGMPKERFSAEFPKEGPSILRIQQVVRGDSAAYFCASTGQGKNEQYFGPGTRLTVT.

V and J are TRBV28 and TRBJ2-7; a weak D match, TRBD1 (6 bases). Trimming stripped 6 bases from V and 1 base from J, with 16 bases between. The CDR3 consists of 15 residues. Per germline, CDR1 MDHEN and CDR2 SYDVKM. The CDR3 here is CASRTRGSGSYEQYF. CDR3 sequence (DNA): TGTGCCAGCAGAACCAGGGGCTCTGGATCCTACGAGCAGTACTTC.

This clone was recorded once. This rearrangement joins TRBV1 to TRBJ1-5; the table's D call TRBD1 went unverified against the DNA. TRBV1 corresponds to a pseudogene. CDR3 size: 14 residues. DNA for the CDR3: TGCGCCAGCAGCCAAGATAGGGGGAATCAGCCCCAGCATTTT. Its protein is CASSQDRGNQPQHF.

The chain uses TRBV18 and TRBJ2-7; D gene uncertain. V was shortened by 7 bases and J by 0 bases, with 7 bases between the two germline ends. The CDR3 is made up of 12 amino acids. Germline V gene sequence: CDR1 KGHSH, CDR2 LQKENI. CDR3 sequence: CASFADSYEQYF. In nucleotides, the CDR3 is TGTGCCAGCTTCGCCGACTCCTACGAGCAGTACTTC.

V gene TRBV18 combines with J gene TRBJ2-4; 10 bases are a match to TRBD2. Germline values: CDR1 KGHSH, CDR2 LQKENI. Unmatched junction bases numbered 2, after V lost 3 bases and J lost 6 bases. This CDR3 spans 14 amino acids. CDR3 sequence (DNA): TGTGCCAGCTCACCCGTAGCGGGGGGAAACATTCAGTACTTC. It codes for CASSPVAGGNIQYF.

Here the CDR3 DNA reads TGTGCCAGCTCACCAGACGGGACAGGGTACGAGACCCAGTACTTC. This translates into CASSPDGTGYETQYF. This rearrangement joins TRBV18 to TRBJ2-5; 9 bases fit TRBD1. The CDR3 sequence is 15 residues long. Germline V gene sequence: CDR1 KGHSH, CDR2 LQKENI. Trimming at V came to 2 bases and at J to 5 bases, leaving 6 bases not matched to a gene.

V and J are TRBV7-6 and TRBJ2-1, with 10 bases aligning to TRBD2. Trimming removed 5 bases from V and 8 bases from J; junction bases left unmatched: 9. This CDR3 is built from 15 residues. CDR1 and CDR2 (germline): SGHVS, FNYEAQ. This CDR3 is CASSPRAGGHHEQFF. CDR3 coding DNA: TGTGCCAGCAGCCCCAGAGCGGGGGGGCACCATGAGCAGTTCTTC.